The T cell receptor (beta chain) under discussion was sequenced for a study of OX40 agonist ivuxolimab in advanced cancers. Germline V gene sequence: CDR1 SEHNR, CDR2 FQNEAQ (reference sequence). V was pared by 5 bases and J by 0 bases, with 5 bases of the junction left unmatched. The CDR3 covers 16 residues. The assay was immunoSEQ multiplex PCR, and TCRdb's table has in-frame clones only and misses some. This sample yields 45,000 to 60,000 clones, of which approximately 95% are seen a single time; almost 25% belongs to the top ten. This receptor was taken from an adult with an advanced solid tumor such as melanoma, head and neck, liver or kidney cancer. The J gene is TRBJ2-1, the V gene TRBV7-9; 9 bases agree with TRBD2. Sequenced material: CD4+ or CD8+ T cells sorted from blood, taken in a trial of the OX40 agonist ivuxolimab. In DNA form, the CDR3 reads TGTGCCAGCAGCGAGACTAGCGGCAGCTCCTACAATGAGCAGTTCTTC. It translates to CASSETSGSSYNEQFF. The full variable domain, in which reference TRBV7-9 and TRBJ2-1 provide the parts outside the CDR3, is DTGVSQNPRHKITKRGQNVTFRCDPISEHNRLYWYRQTLGQGPEFLTYFQNEAQLEKSRLLSDRFSAERPKGSFSTLEIQRTEQGDSAMYLCASSETSGSSYNEQFFGPGTRLTVL.